These 8 T cell receptor beta chains were all obtained from the same sample, sequenced in a study of CD8 T cells in ankylosing spondylitis. Broader study findings: Among TCR beta sequences, a motif of several highly homologous variants appeared characteristic of ankylosing spondylitis blood.

Their recognized antigens are unknown. TCRdb reprocessed the 5' RACE reads via MiXCR and lists one record per CDR3 protein. The sample has 130,000 or so distinct CDR3 sequences, 17% seen once. Sequencing used blood, either unsorted or a sorted T cell fraction (not recorded which). These receptors all come from a male donor with ankylosing spondylitis.

This clonotype occurred a few times. This chain joins TRBV10-3 and TRBJ2-5; perhaps TRBD2 as D (5 bases). The CDR3 has 13 amino acids. CDR1 and CDR2 (germline): ENHRY, SYGVKD. V gave up 2 bases and J gave up 1 base, with 5 bases separating them. CDR3 protein: CAISEGLQETQYF. The CDR3 DNA is TGTGCCATCAGTGAGGGACTCCAAGAGACCCAGTACTTC.

The chain links TRBV2 to TRBJ2-7, with D tentatively TRBD2 (5 bases). The CDR3 is made up of 13 amino acids. Between the trimmed V and J ends, which lost 6 bases and 3 bases, there was a span of 12 bases. Germline V lookup: CDR1 SNHLY, CDR2 FYNNEI. The CDR3 region has the DNA TGTGCCAGCAGAGGAGTGGGAGACTACGAGCAGTACTTC. Amino acids: CASRGVGDYEQYF. The whole variable domain, filled in from reference TRBV2 and TRBJ2-7, reads EPEVTQTPSHQVTQMGQEVILRCVPISNHLYFYWYRQILGQKVEFLVSFYNNEISEKSEIFDDQFSVERPDGSNFTLKIRSTKLEDSAMYFCASRGVGDYEQYFGPGTRLTVT.

The rearrangement uses TRBV6-5 and TRBJ2-5, with 8 nucleotides matching TRBD1. CDR3 size: 13 residues. J lost 6 bases, V lost 4 bases, and 4 bases had no gene match. Germline-derived CDR1 and CDR2 are MNHEY and SVGAGI. The CDR3 sequence: CASSSDRDQTQYF. The DNA for the CDR3 is TGTGCCAGCAGTTCGGACAGGGACCAGACCCAGTACTTC.

Ten or more counts support this clonotype. The chain uses TRBV4-1 and TRBJ2-3, with 13 nucleotides matching TRBD2. The V and J ends lost 0 bases and 3 bases, in that order; junction bases with no gene match: 3. From germline, CDR1 is MGHRA and CDR2 YSYEKL. This CDR3 is built from 17 residues. The CDR3 reads CASSQDTSGRETDTQYF. The CDR3 region has the DNA TGCGCCAGCAGCCAAGACACTAGCGGGAGGGAAACAGATACGCAGTATTTT.

This clonotype appeared a few times. The chain has TRBV6-1 and TRBJ1-1, with D unclear. Germline values: CDR1 MNHNS, CDR2 SASEGT. Trimming shortened V by 4 bases and J by 3 bases, and 3 bases separated the two germline ends. The CDR3 consists of 11 residues. The CDR3 nucleotides are TGTGCCAGCAGTGCCTACACTGAAGCTTTCTTT. Translation gives CASSAYTEAFF.

V and J are TRBV7-6 and TRBJ2-2, with 9 bases that match TRBD2. The CDR3 runs to 15 residues. After removal of 6 bases from V and 1 base from J, the junction contained 3 bases not matched to a gene. Germline CDR1 SGHVS, CDR2 FNYEAQ. Here the CDR3 DNA reads TGTGCCAGCAGAGATAGCGGGAGGAACACCGGGGAGCTGTTTTTT. It codes for CASRDSGRNTGELFF.

This clonotype appeared a few times. The chain has TRBV27 and TRBJ2-1; the match to TRBD1 covers 10 bases. J lost 8 bases, V lost 7 bases, and 11 bases had no gene match. The CDR3 contains 15 residues. Germline loops: CDR1 MNHEY, CDR2 SMNVEV (reference sequence). The CDR3 DNA reads TGTGCCAGCACCCTCGGACAGGGGGGGGTCGATGAGCAGTTCTTC. Amino acids: CASTLGQGGVDEQFF.

V and J are TRBV5-6 and TRBJ1-1; 9 positions agree with TRBD1. Losses at the gene ends were 4 bases for V and 4 bases for J; bases not matched to a gene: 5. Germline CDR1 SGHDT, CDR2 YYEEEE. The CDR3 is 14 amino acids. CDR3 in amino acids: CASSGGQGLTEAFF. The CDR3 DNA sequence: TGTGCCAGCAGCGGGGGACAGGGCCTCACTGAAGCTTTCTTT.